The 20 T cell receptor beta chains in this list originate from one sample, sequenced in a study of glioma-infiltrating T cells. The iRepertoire nested amplicon-rescue multiplex PCR amplified TCR alpha and beta CDR3s from RNA. TCRdb used MiXCR to reprocess the multiplex PCR reads, holding one entry per CDR3 protein. The repertoire includes about 21,000 distinct CDR3 sequences, roughly 24% of them detected once, and 10% to 15% sits in the top ten. Sequenced input: glioma tissue, nonneoplastic brain tissue, or PBMCs (not recorded which). The receptors shown here come from a human donor with low-grade glioma or glioblastoma, undergoing nonglioma brain surgery, or in good health (not recorded which).

This clonotype was seen repeatedly, ten times or more. This sequence joins TRBV6-4 and TRBJ1-6; no reliable D call. V lost 5 bases and J lost 9, with 17 bases in between. Germline lookup yields CDR1 MRHNA and CDR2 SNTAGT. The CDR3 spans 15 residues. The CDR3 DNA sequence: TGTGCCAGCAGTCCCGAGGGAGCATCCAGTTCACCCCTCCACTTT. Its protein is CASSPEGASSSPLHF.

This clonotype was seen ten or more times. The chain joins TRBV7-6 to TRBJ1-4; no firm D call. CDR1 SGHVS and CDR2 FNYEAQ come from the germline V gene. V dropped 2 bases and J dropped 0 bases, with 10 bases sitting between them. This CDR3 comprises 16 residues. CDR3 sequence reads: CASSLMRGATNEKLFF. CDR3 DNA: TGTGCCAGCAGCTTAATGCGCGGGGCAACTAATGAAAAACTGTTTTTT.

The chain has TRBV12-3 or TRBV12-4 and TRBJ1-1; D remains ambiguous. The CDR3 totals 11 residues. V dropped 2 bases and J dropped 4 bases, with 2 bases sitting between them. The chain's CDR3 is CASSLSTEAFF. CDR3 bases: TGTGCCAGCAGTTTAAGCACTGAAGCTTTCTTT.

The CDR3 bases are TGTGCCAGCAGTCCTCGGACAGGCTCCCCCTACGAGCAGTACTTC. It codes for CASSPRTGSPYEQYF. The chain carries TRBV12-3 or TRBV12-4 and TRBJ2-7; TRBD1 matches at 7 bases. CDR3 length equals 15 residues. Germline trimming cut 5 bases from V and 2 bases from J; bases unmatched to any gene: 9.

In its sample, this clonotype was seen many times. The chain has TRBV6-1 and TRBJ2-3; 8 bases align to TRBD1. This CDR3 region has 15 residues. Germline V lookup: CDR1 MNHNS, CDR2 SASEGT. After removal of 6 bases from V and 1 base from J, the junction contained 6 bases not matched to a gene. The CDR3 DNA is TGTGCCAGCAGGTTTCCAGGGGGCGGCACAGATACGCAGTATTTT. It is translated as CASRFPGGGTDTQYF.

There are many counts of this clonotype. The J gene is TRBJ1-5, the V gene TRBV19; D is possibly TRBD1 (5 bases). Trimming shortened V by 3 bases and J by 4 bases, and 7 bases separated the two germline ends. The CDR3 runs to 13 residues. Germline CDR1 LNHDA, CDR2 SQIVND (reference sequence). For the CDR3, the DNA is TGTGCCAGTAGTATGGGGCTTAATCAGCCCCAGCATTTT. This translates into CASSMGLNQPQHF.

This clonotype was counted ten times or more. The CDR3 nucleotides read TGTGCCAGCAGCGCCACAGGGATGGGATACACTGAAGCTTTCTTT. Amino acid sequence: CASSATGMGYTEAFF. The rearrangement uses TRBV7-9 and TRBJ1-1, with D tentatively TRBD1 (6 bases). The V gene lost 5 bases and the J gene lost 3 bases, with 16 bases spanning the gap. CDR3 length: 15 amino acids. Germline V gives CDR1 SEHNR, CDR2 FQNEAQ (reference sequence).

In regard to this clonotype: This may be a read error, as it is one base from a much larger clone. V is TRBV3-1 and J is TRBJ1-2, with 9 positions matching TRBD1. Germline values: CDR1 LGHDT, CDR2 YNNKEL (reference sequence). This CDR3 contains 14 residues. The DNA for the CDR3 is TGTGTCAGCAGCGCCCGGGACAGGGCCCATGGCTACACCTTC. Translation gives CVSSARDRAHGYTF.

A word on this clonotype: A clone one base away is much larger, so this may be a read error. The chain's CDR3 is CASSTSGGDVEAFF. DNA of the CDR3: TGTGCCAGCAGCACCAGTGGAGGGGACGTAGAAGCTTTCTTT. V and J are TRBV7-9 and TRBJ1-1, with D tentatively TRBD1 (5 bases). Germline CDR1 and CDR2: SEHNR and FQNEAQ (reference sequence). The CDR3 extends over 14 amino acids. V lost 5 bases, J lost 8 bases, and 18 bases lay in between.

The sample holds a few counts of this clonotype. The V and J genes are TRBV3-1 and TRBJ2-5; D call uncertain. The CDR3 spans 14 residues. The V end lost 11 bases, the J end lost 5 bases, and 21 bases lay between the germline ends. The germline gives CDR1 LGHDT, CDR2 YNNKEL (reference sequence). CDR3 sequence: CASQGRTREETQYF. Here the CDR3 DNA reads TGTGCCTCTCAAGGGCGCACACGTGAGGAGACCCAGTACTTC.

This clonotype was detected ten times or more. As DNA, the CDR3 is TGTGCCAGCGAACAGGGAGATTCCTACGAGCAGTACTTC. Encoded protein: CASEQGDSYEQYF. This chain uses TRBV6-1 with TRBJ2-7; perhaps TRBD1 as D (6 bases). V shed 8 bases and J shed 1 base, with 12 bases lying between them. The CDR3 spans 13 residues. CDR1 is MNHNS, CDR2 SASEGT, per germline.

This clonotype was counted many times. The chain is built from TRBV6-2 or TRBV6-3 and TRBJ2-7, with TRBD1 identical over 7 bases. The CDR3 sequence is 16 residues long. The germline gives CDR1 MNHEY, CDR2 SVGEGT. V gave up 6 bases and J gave up 0 bases; unmatched junction bases: 11. The CDR3 DNA reads TGTGCCAGCAGCCCCCGGACAGGAATGAGCTCCTACGAGCAGTACTTC. Residues: CASSPRTGMSSYEQYF.

The sample holds one count of this clonotype. V is TRBV6-2 or TRBV6-3 and J is TRBJ1-1; D ambiguous. The CDR3 is made up of 11 amino acids. Trimming shortened V by 10 bases and J by 4 bases, and 10 bases separated the two germline ends. Germline V gives CDR1 MNHEY, CDR2 SVGEGT. This CDR3 is CATTSGTEAFF. The CDR3 DNA follows: TGTGCCACGACTTCGGGCACTGAAGCTTTCTTT.

This clonotype occurred many times. The gene calls are TRBV27 and TRBJ2-3, with D perhaps TRBD2 (7 bases). V lost 3 bases to trimming and J lost 4 bases, with 11 bases between them. CDR1 and CDR2 from the germline V gene are MNHEY and SMNVEV (reference sequence). The CDR3 has 14 residues. CDR3 sequence: CASSLGGGPDTQYF. Here the CDR3 DNA reads TGTGCCAGCAGTTTGGGGGGGGGCCCAGATACGCAGTATTTT.

This clonotype was picked up many times. The gene calls are TRBV4-1 and TRBJ2-1, with unresolved D. The CDR3 contains 13 residues. Trimming cost V 2 bases and J 12 bases, with 14 bases left between them. Germline CDR1 reads MGHRA; CDR2 reads YSYEKL. CDR3 DNA: TGCGCCAGCAGCCAACCTGACTTGACCGTGCAGTTCTTC. This codes for CASSQPDLTVQFF.

This clonotype showed up many times. The rearrangement links TRBV6-1 to TRBJ2-5, with TRBD2 identical over 16 bases. Per germline, CDR1 MNHNS and CDR2 SASEGT. The CDR3 is 15 residues long. V trimming: 5 bases; J trimming: 7 bases; junction bases outside the gene matches: 4. Here the CDR3 reads CASSRGLAGGGTQYF. CDR3 nucleotides: TGTGCCAGCAGTAGGGGACTAGCGGGGGGGGGGACCCAGTACTTC.

The J gene is TRBJ2-7, the V gene TRBV11-2, with no clear D. V was trimmed by 2 bases and J by 4 bases, leaving 6 bases between them. The CDR3 covers 12 residues. In germline, CDR1 is SGHAT, CDR2 FQNNGV. The CDR3 is CASSLLQYEQYF. As DNA, the CDR3 is TGTGCCAGCAGCTTACTTCAGTACGAGCAGTACTTC.

This clonotype was seen ten or more times. For the CDR3, the DNA is TGTGCCAGCAGCTTAGGGGTCGGTGGAAACACCATATATTTT. Amino acids: CASSLGVGGNTIYF. This chain joins TRBV7-2 and TRBJ1-3; D gene unclear. Germline CDR1 SGHTA, CDR2 FQGNSA. The V gene lost 1 base and the J gene lost 3 bases, with 7 bases spanning the gap. The CDR3 extends over 14 amino acids.

This clonotype showed up many times. V gene TRBV10-2 combines with J gene TRBJ2-1; D unresolved. CDR1 WSHSY and CDR2 SAAADI come from the germline V gene. V gave up 2 bases and J gave up 4 bases, with 15 bases separating them. This CDR3 comprises 16 residues. The CDR3 DNA follows: TGCGCCAGCAGTGAGCCGCAGTTTGGCCCTTACAATGAGCAGTTCTTC. This sequence encodes CASSEPQFGPYNEQFF.

For this clonotype: Possible read error: a much larger clone is one base away. The J gene is TRBJ2-7, the V gene TRBV6-2 or TRBV6-3; D is perhaps TRBD1 (5 bases). This CDR3 spans 11 amino acids. Germline V gene lookup returns CDR1 MNHEY and CDR2 SVGEGT. The CDR3 region has the DNA TGTGCCAGCAGCCAGGGAAACGAGCGGTACTTC. Translated, it gives CASSQGNERYF.